This is a list of T cell receptor beta chains from one sample in a study of T-cell reconstitution after alpha-beta-depleted transplantation in children. Using its own MiXCR run on the PCR reads, TCRdb lists one record per CDR3 protein. The sample contains 300,000 or so distinct CDR3 sequences, approximately 20% of which appear only once. The sequenced sample was PBMCs, mostly from graft donor cells, obtained 180 days after TCRalphabeta/CD19-depleted stem cell transplant. The receptors were gathered from a male patient younger than 18 who had a stem cell transplant for acute lymphoblastic leukemia, so the T cells may come from the graft donor. CDR3s include the opening cysteine and the closing phenylalanine or tryptophan. The D gene is left open where the match is weak. Some rows have no size entry. The others give once, few or many, or a class for an expanded clone.

TGCGCCAGCAGCCAAGGAGGTAGCGGGAGGGCCGAGGGTCACAATGAGCAGTTCTTC	CASSQGGSGRAEGHNEQFF	TRBV4-1	TRBJ2-1	TRBD2	few
TGCGCCAGCAGCCAAGATTCGGGCGAAAAACTGTTTTTT	CASSQDSGEKLFF	TRBV4-1	TRBJ1-4	-	-
TGTGCCAGCAGCCCCGGGGACTACCACGAGCAGTACTTC	CASSPGDYHEQYF	TRBV7-9	TRBJ2-7	TRBD2	-
TGTGCCAGCAGCTTCTTTGGACTAGCAAGAGATACGCAGTATTTT	CASSFFGLARDTQYF	TRBV7-9	TRBJ2-3	TRBD2	few
TGTGCCAGCAGCTTAGCGCAGGGACAGGGGCCGTCCTACGAGCAGTACTTC	CASSLAQGQGPSYEQYF	TRBV7-8	TRBJ2-7	TRBD1	-
TGCGCCAGCAGCTTGGCCACGTACAATGAGCAGTTCTTC	CASSLATYNEQFF	TRBV5-1	TRBJ2-1	-	many
TGCAGTGCTAGTTACGGCCCCCCCTCCTATAATTCACCCCTCCACTTT	CSASYGPPSYNSPLHF	TRBV20-1	TRBJ1-6	-	few
TGTGCCAGCAGTCAATATGGACTAGCGGGATATATTCCCACACTCACAGATACGCAGTATTTT	CASSQYGLAGYIPTLTDTQYF	TRBV6-1	TRBJ2-3	TRBD2	few
TGCGCCAGCAGCCTCGGAAGCTACAATGAGCAGTTCTTC	CASSLGSYNEQFF	TRBV5-1	TRBJ2-1	-	many
TGCGCCAGCAGGCTCGGACTCCTGAACACCGGGGAGCTGTTTTTT	CASRLGLLNTGELFF	TRBV4-1	TRBJ2-2	-	few
TGTGCCAGCAGTTTAGGGGCGTCAGGATATGGCTACACCTTC	CASSLGASGYGYTF	TRBV12-3/TRBV12-4	TRBJ1-2	-	few
TGTGCCACCAGCAGCCAGTCTCGATGGACAGGACCTAAAAACATTCAGTACTTC	CATSSQSRWTGPKNIQYF	TRBV15	TRBJ2-4	TRBD1	few
TGTGCCAGCTCACCGAACAGGGGACGATCACTCTCTGGAAACACCATATATTTT	CASSPNRGRSLSGNTIYF	TRBV18	TRBJ1-3	TRBD1	-
TGTGCCAGCAGCCAAGGGACAGGGGTCTATGGCTACACCTTC	CASSQGTGVYGYTF	TRBV3-1	TRBJ1-2	TRBD1	few
TGTGCCAGCAGCTGGGGGACAGCCTCCTACGAGCAGTACTTC	CASSWGTASYEQYF	TRBV7-9	TRBJ2-7	TRBD1	-
TGTGCCAGCAGCCGTGGCCCCTCCTACGAGCAGTACTTC	CASSRGPSYEQYF	TRBV7-9	TRBJ2-7	-	few